This is a list of T cell receptor beta chains from one sample in a study of blood T cell repertoires in COVID-19. Some clones are missing from TCRdb's copy, which holds only in-frame ones; the method was immunoSEQ multiplex PCR. The sample holds some 290,000 clones, 83% seen once. The material sequenced was peripheral blood. These receptors all stem from a man aged 55 to 69 who had recovered from COVID-19. The CDR3 runs from the conserved cysteine through the conserved F or W. A D gene is named only where the DNA matches it firmly. Size tells how often a clone was seen (once, few, many) or the class of an expanded clone, and some rows leave it out.

16	TRBJ2-7	TRBD2	-	TRBV7-9	TGTGCCAGCAGTCAGCAAGCTAGCGGTTCTCCCTACGAGCAGTACTTC	CASSQQASGSPYEQYF
12	TRBJ2-7	-	-	TRBV14	TGTGCCAGCAGCCATACTTCTTACGAGCAGTACTTC	CASSHTSYEQYF
15	TRBJ1-1	-	-	TRBV6-5	TGTGCCAGCAGTTACTCGTTCCGGGACTCCCGAGGGACTTTCTTT	CASSYSFRDSRGTFF
14	TRBJ1-2	-	-	TRBV6-1	TGTGCCAGCAGTGAAGGTTCTCCTAAGAGGGGCTACACCTTC	CASSEGSPKRGYTF
16	TRBJ1-3	TRBD1	many	TRBV29-1	TGCAGCGTCGTCCCGGGACAGGGGGCGTATGGAAACACCATATATTTT	CSVVPGQGAYGNTIYF
15	TRBJ1-5	TRBD1	-	TRBV10-2	TGCGCCAGCAGACCGACAGGGCATAGCAATCAGCCCCAGCATTTT	CASRPTGHSNQPQHF
16	TRBJ2-3	TRBD2	-	TRBV5-1	TGCGCCAGCAGCTTGAGCACTAGCGGGATACAAGATACGCAGTATTTT	CASSLSTSGIQDTQYF
16	TRBJ1-5	TRBD1	-	TRBV5-6	TGTGCCAGCAGCTTGGAGGGGCAGGGGGCCAGTCAGCCCCAGCATTTT	CASSLEGQGASQPQHF
14	TRBJ2-5	TRBD1	-	TRBV7-9	TGTGCCAGCAGCCCGGGGACAGCCCAAGAGACCCAGTACTTC	CASSPGTAQETQYF
16	TRBJ2-4	TRBD1	-	TRBV18	TGTGCCAGCTCACTTCCCGGGACAGGGGCCAAAAACATTCAGTACTTC	CASSLPGTGAKNIQYF
19	TRBJ2-6	TRBD2	few	TRBV2	TGTGCCAGCAGTGATCATGGCGGGGGGCCACACTCTGGGGCCAACGTCCTGACTTTC	CASSDHGGGPHSGANVLTF
15	TRBJ2-2	TRBD1	-	TRBV18	TGTGCCAGCTCACCGGGACAGCAGAACACCGGGGAGCTGTTTTTT	CASSPGQQNTGELFF
12	TRBJ1-2	TRBD1	-	TRBV6-5	TGTGCCAGGGGGACAGTTTCAGGTGGCTACACCTTC	CARGTVSGGYTF
15	TRBJ2-1	TRBD1	-	TRBV28	TGTGCCAGCAGGACACCGGGACAGGGGTACAATGAGCAGTTCTTC	CASRTPGQGYNEQFF
15	TRBJ1-1	-	-	TRBV21-1	TGTGCCAGCAGCAATGAGGGACAGCAGAACACTGAAGCTTTCTTT	CASSNEGQQNTEAFF
17	TRBJ2-3	TRBD2	-	TRBV5-1	TGCGCCAGCAGCTTGGGTTCTAGCGGGAGCCCCACAGATACGCAGTATTTT	CASSLGSSGSPTDTQYF
15	TRBJ2-7	TRBD1	-	TRBV5-1	TGCGCCAGCAGCACGAGGACAGGGGCCTCCTACGAGCAGTACTTC	CASSTRTGASYEQYF
15	TRBJ1-3	-	few	TRBV5-1	TGCGCCAGCAGCTTAACCGGGGGGAACGGAAACACCATATATTTT	CASSLTGGNGNTIYF
15	TRBJ2-1	TRBD2	-	TRBV27	TGTGCCAGCAGTAAGACTAGCGGGAGGACCAATGAGCAGTTCTTC	CASSKTSGRTNEQFF
15	TRBJ2-1	TRBD2	-	TRBV18	TGTGCCAGCTCACCTCAACGACTAGCACTCGAGGAGCAGTTCTTC	CASSPQRLALEEQFF
14	TRBJ2-5	TRBD1	-	TRBV14	TGTGCCAGCAGCCGACGACAGGGATGGGAGACCCAGTACTTC	CASSRRQGWETQYF
15	TRBJ1-1	TRBD1	-	TRBV19	TGTGCCAGTAGTATGGGGGGACAGCTGAACACTGAAGCTTTCTTT	CASSMGGQLNTEAFF
12	TRBJ1-1	-	-	TRBV18	TGTGCCAGCTCACCTTCCAAGGGGTTCGCTTTCTTT	CASSPSKGFAFF
13	TRBJ2-1	TRBD2	-	TRBV19	TGTGCCAGTAGTCCCTTCGGGGGGAATGAGCAGTTCTTC	CASSPFGGNEQFF
14	TRBJ1-1	-	-	TRBV11-2	TGTGCCAGCAGCTTAGTATCACAGACCACTGAAGCTTTCTTT	CASSLVSQTTEAFF
14	TRBJ1-5	-	-	TRBV19	TGTGCCAGTAGTAATACAGGCCCCAATCAGCCCCAGCATTTT	CASSNTGPNQPQHF
14	TRBJ2-7	TRBD1	-	TRBV6-5	TGTGCCAGCAATACCGGGACAGGCCCCTACGAGCAGTACTTC	CASNTGTGPYEQYF
15	TRBJ2-3	TRBD2	once	TRBV2	TGTGCCAGCGCATCCGGGGGGACTAGCGGAGATACGCAGTATTTT	CASASGGTSGDTQYF
14	TRBJ1-2	-	once	TRBV7-2	TGTGCCAGCAGCTTACATTCGGCTAACTATGGCTACACCTTC	CASSLHSANYGYTF
14	TRBJ2-5	TRBD2	-	TRBV5-1	TGCGCCAGCAGGGACACTAGCGACCAAGAGACCCAGTACTTC	CASRDTSDQETQYF
15	TRBJ2-5	TRBD1	-	TRBV19	TGTGCCAGTAGTATGGGACAGGGACTGGTAGAGACCCAGTACTTC	CASSMGQGLVETQYF
15	TRBJ1-1	TRBD1	few	TRBV5-1	TGCGCCAGCAGCGTGGGACAGCCCATGAACACTGAAGCTTTCTTT	CASSVGQPMNTEAFF
17	TRBJ2-4	-	-	TRBV4-2	TGTGCCAGCAGCCAAGGGGTTTTAGGGGCGCAAGGAAACATTCAGTACTTC	CASSQGVLGAQGNIQYF
16	TRBJ2-7	TRBD2	once	TRBV13	TGTGCCAGCAGCTTGGTCCTAGCGGGAGTCTCCTACGAGCAGTACTTC	CASSLVLAGVSYEQYF
15	TRBJ1-2	TRBD1	-	TRBV5-1	TGCGCCAGCAGCTCCCCAGGGGGCAAAGGCTATGGCTACACCTTC	CASSSPGGKGYGYTF
13	TRBJ1-3	TRBD1	-	TRBV29-1	TGCAGCGTCAAGACAGGGACTGGAAACACCATATATTTT	CSVKTGTGNTIYF
18	TRBJ1-5	TRBD1	-	TRBV28	TGTGCCAGCAACCAAGGGACAGGCGCAAGACTTAGCAATCAGCCCCAGCATTTT	CASNQGTGARLSNQPQHF
16	TRBJ2-5	TRBD2	-	TRBV5-1	TGCGCCAGCAGCTCGGGGGGGACTAGCGGACAAGAGACCCAGTACTTC	CASSSGGTSGQETQYF
15	TRBJ2-6	-	-	TRBV5-1	TGCGCCAGCAGCTTGGCACGGGCTGGGGCCAACGTCCTGACTTTC	CASSLARAGANVLTF
15	TRBJ2-3	TRBD1	-	TRBV7-9	TGTGCCAGCAGCCCAGGGACAGGGGGACCAGATACGCAGTATTTT	CASSPGTGGPDTQYF
12	TRBJ2-7	TRBD1	-	TRBV2	TGTGCCAGCTCGGGACAGGGCTACGAGCAGTACTTC	CASSGQGYEQYF
15	TRBJ2-2	TRBD2	-	TRBV7-6	TGTGCCAGCAGCTTAGCTAGCGGGAGTGGCGGGGAGCTGTTTTTT	CASSLASGSGGELFF
14	TRBJ1-1	-	-	TRBV10-2	TGCGCCAGCAGGGAATGGACAGTCAAGTCTGAAGCTTTCTTT	CASREWTVKSEAFF
12	TRBJ2-7	-	once	TRBV29-1	TGCAGCGCCGGGGGACTCTCCTACGAGCAGTACTTC	CSAGGLSYEQYF
15	TRBJ2-7	TRBD2	once	TRBV12-5	TGTGCTAGTGGCCCCGACCCGGGACTAGCAGGCGAGCAGTACTTC	CASGPDPGLAGEQYF
15	TRBJ2-1	TRBD1	-	TRBV3-1/TRBV3-2	TGTGCCAGCAGCCAAGTGGACAGGGTTAGCAATGAGCAGTTCTTC	CASSQVDRVSNEQFF
17	TRBJ2-7	TRBD2	-	TRBV4-2	TGTGCCAGCAGCCAAGATTTGGGGACTAGCGGGTACCACGAGCAGTACTTC	CASSQDLGTSGYHEQYF